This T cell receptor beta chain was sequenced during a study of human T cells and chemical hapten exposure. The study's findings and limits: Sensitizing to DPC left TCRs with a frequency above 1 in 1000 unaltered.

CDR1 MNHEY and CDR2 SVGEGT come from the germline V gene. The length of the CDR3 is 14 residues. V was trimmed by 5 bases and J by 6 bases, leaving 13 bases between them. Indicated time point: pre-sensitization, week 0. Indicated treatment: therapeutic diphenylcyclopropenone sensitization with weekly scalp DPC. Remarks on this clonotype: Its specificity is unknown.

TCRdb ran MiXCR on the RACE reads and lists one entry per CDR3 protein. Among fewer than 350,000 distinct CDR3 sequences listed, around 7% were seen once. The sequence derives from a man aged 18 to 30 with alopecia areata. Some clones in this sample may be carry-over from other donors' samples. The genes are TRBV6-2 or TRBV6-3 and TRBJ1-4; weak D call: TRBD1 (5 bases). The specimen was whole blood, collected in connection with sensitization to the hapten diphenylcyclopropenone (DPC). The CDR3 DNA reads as TGTGCCAGCAGTCGCGGGACCTGGGATGAAAAACTGTTTTTT. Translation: CASSRGTWDEKLFF.